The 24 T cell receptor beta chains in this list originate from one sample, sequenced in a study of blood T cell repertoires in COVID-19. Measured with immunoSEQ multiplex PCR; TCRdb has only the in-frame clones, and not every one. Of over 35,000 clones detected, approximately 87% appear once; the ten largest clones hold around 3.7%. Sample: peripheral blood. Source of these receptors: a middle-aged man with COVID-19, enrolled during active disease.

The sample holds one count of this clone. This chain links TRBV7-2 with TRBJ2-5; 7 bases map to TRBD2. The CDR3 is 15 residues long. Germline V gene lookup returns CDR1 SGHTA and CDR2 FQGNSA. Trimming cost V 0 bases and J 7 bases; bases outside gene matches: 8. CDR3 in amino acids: CASSLAPGGGRTQYF. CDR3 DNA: TGTGCCAGCAGCTTAGCACCGGGCGGCGGGAGGACCCAGTACTTC.

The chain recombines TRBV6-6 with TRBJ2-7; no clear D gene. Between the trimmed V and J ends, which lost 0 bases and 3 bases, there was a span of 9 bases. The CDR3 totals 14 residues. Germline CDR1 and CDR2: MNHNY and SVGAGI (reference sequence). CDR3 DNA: TGTGCCAGCAGTTACTCTAGTACGTACTACGAGCAGTACTTC. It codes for CASSYSSTYYEQYF.

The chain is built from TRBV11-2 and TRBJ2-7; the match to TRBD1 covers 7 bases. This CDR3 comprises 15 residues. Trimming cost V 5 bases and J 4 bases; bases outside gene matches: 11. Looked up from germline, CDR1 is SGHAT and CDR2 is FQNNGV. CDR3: CASSLDRPRQYEQYF. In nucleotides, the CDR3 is TGTGCCAGCAGCCTGGACAGGCCGAGACAATACGAGCAGTACTTC.

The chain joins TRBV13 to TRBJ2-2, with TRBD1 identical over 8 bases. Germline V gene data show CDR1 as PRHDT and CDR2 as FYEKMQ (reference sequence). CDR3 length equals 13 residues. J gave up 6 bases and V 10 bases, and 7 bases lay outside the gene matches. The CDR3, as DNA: TGTGCCACCTGCCAGGGGGCAGCCGGGGAGCTGTTTTTT. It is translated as CATCQGAAGELFF.

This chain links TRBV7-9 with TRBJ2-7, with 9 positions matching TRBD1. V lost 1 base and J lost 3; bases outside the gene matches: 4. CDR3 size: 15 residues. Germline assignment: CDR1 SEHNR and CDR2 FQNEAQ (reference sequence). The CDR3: CASSLGTGVFYEQYF. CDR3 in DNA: TGTGCCAGCAGCTTAGGGACAGGGGTATTCTACGAGCAGTACTTC.

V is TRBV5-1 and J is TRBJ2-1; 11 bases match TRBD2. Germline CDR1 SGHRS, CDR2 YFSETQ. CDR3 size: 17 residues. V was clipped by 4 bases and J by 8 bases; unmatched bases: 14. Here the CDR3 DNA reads TGCGCCAGCAGCCCACGCCCGGGACTAGCGGCTTCAGATGAGCAGTTCTTC. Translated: CASSPRPGLAASDEQFF. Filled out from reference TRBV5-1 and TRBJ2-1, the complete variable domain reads KAGVTQTPRYLIKTRGQQVTLSCSPISGHRSVSWYQQTPGQGLQFLFEYFSETQRNKGNFPGRFSGRQFSNSRSEMNVSTLELGDSALYLCASSPRPGLAASDEQFFGPGTRLTVL.

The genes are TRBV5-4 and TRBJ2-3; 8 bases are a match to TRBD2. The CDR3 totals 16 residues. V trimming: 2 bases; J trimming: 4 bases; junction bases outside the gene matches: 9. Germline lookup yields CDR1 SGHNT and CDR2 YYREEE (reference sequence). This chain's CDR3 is CASSFLGGVKADTQYF. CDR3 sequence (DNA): TGTGCCAGCAGCTTTCTCGGGGGGGTAAAAGCAGATACGCAGTATTTT.

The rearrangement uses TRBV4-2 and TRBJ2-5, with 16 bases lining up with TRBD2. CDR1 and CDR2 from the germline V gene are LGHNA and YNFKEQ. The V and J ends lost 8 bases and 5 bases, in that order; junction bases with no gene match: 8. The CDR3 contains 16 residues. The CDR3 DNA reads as TGTGCCAGCGCGGGGACTAGCGGGGGGGCCGGGGAGACCCAGTACTTC. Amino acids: CASAGTSGGAGETQYF.

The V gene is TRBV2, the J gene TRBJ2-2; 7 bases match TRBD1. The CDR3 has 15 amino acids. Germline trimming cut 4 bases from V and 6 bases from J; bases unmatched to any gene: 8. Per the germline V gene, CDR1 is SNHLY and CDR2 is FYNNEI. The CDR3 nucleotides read TGTGCCAGCAGTGTAACAGGGGCCTTGTCCGGGGAGCTGTTTTTT. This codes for CASSVTGALSGELFF.

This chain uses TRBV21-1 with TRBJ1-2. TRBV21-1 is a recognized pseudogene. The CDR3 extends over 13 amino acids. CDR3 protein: CASSKVATKSYTF. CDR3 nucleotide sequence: TGTGCCAGCAGCAAAGTTGCGACTAAGAGCTACACCTTC.

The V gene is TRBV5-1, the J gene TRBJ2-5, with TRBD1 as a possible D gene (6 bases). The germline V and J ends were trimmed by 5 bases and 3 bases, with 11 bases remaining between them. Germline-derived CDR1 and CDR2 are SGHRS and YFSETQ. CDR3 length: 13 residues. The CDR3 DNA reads TGCGCCAGCAGTATGTCAGGGGAAGAGACCCAGTACTTC. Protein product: CASSMSGEETQYF.

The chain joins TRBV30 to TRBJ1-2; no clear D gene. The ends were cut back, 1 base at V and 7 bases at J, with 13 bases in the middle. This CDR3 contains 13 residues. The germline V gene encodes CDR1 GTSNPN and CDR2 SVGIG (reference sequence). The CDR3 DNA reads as TGTGCCTGGAGTGGTTCAACTTCGCCTGGCTACACCTTC. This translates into CAWSGSTSPGYTF.

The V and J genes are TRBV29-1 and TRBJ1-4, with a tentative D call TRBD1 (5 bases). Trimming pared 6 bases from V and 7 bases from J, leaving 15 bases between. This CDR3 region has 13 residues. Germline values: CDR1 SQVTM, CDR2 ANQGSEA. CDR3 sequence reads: CSVTGLRGEKLFF. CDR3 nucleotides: TGCAGCGTCACGGGACTCAGAGGTGAAAAACTGTTTTTT. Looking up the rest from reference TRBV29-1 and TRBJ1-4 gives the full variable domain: SAVISQKPSRDICQRGTSLTIQCQVDSQVTMMFWYRQQPGQSLTLIATANQGSEATYESGFVIDKFPISRPNLTFSTLTVSNMSPEDSSIYLCSVTGLRGEKLFFGSGTQLSVL.

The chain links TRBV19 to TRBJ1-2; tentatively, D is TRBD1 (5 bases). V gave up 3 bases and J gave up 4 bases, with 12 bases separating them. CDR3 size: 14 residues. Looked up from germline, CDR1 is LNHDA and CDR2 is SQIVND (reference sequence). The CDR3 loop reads CASSIPGELYGYTF. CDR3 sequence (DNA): TGTGCCAGTAGTATTCCGGGGGAGCTCTATGGCTACACCTTC.

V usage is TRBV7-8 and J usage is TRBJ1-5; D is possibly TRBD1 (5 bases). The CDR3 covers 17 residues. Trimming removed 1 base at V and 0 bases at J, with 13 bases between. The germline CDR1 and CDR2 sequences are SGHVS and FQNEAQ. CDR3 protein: CASSLERQLHSNQPQHF. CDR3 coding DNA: TGTGCCAGCAGCTTAGAGCGACAGCTCCATAGCAATCAGCCCCAGCATTTT.

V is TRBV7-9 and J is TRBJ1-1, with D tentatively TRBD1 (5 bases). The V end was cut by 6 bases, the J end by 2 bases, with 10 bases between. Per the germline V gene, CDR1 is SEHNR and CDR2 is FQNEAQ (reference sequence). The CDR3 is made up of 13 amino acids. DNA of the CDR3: TGTGCCAGCAGGGGGGGTGGAAACACTGAAGCTTTCTTT. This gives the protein CASRGGGNTEAFF.

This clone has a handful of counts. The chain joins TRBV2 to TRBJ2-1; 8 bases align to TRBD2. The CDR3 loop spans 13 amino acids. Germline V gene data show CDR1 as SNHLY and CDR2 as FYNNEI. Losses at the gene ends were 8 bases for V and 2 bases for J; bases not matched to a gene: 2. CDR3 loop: CASELAAYNEQFF. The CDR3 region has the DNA TGTGCCAGCGAACTAGCGGCCTACAATGAGCAGTTCTTC.

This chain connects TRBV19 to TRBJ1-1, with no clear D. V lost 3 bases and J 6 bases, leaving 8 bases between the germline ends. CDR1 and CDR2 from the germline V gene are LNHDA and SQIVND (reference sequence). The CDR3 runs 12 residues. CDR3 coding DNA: TGTGCCAGTAGTATTTCTGAGGCTGAAGCTTTCTTT. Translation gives CASSISEAEAFF.

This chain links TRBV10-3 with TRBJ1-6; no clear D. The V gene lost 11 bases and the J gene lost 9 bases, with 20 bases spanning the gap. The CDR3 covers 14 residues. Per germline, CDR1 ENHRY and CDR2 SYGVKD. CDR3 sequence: CAGWTGQTGSPLHF. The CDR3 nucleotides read TGTGCCGGATGGACTGGGCAGACGGGTTCACCCCTCCACTTT.

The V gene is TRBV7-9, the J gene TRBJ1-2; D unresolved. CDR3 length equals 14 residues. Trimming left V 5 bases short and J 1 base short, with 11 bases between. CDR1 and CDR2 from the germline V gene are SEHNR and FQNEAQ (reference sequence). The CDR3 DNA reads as TGTGCCAGCAGCCGCGGGGTGGATAACTATGGCTACACCTTC. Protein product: CASSRGVDNYGYTF.

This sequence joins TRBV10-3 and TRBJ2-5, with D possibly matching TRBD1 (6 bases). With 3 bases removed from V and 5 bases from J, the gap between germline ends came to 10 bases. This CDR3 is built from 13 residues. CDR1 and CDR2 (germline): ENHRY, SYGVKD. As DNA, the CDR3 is TGTGCCATCAGTGACCGCAGGGGTGAGACCCAGTACTTC. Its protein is CAISDRRGETQYF.

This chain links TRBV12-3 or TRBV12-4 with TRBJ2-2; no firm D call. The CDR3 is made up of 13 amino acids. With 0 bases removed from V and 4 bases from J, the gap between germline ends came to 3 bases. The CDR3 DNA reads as TGTGCCAGCAGTTTAGCCCGCACCGGGGAGCTGTTTTTT. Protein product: CASSLARTGELFF.

CDR3 coding DNA: TGTGCCTGGAGTGGGCCCCAGGGAAATTCACCCCTCCACTTT. It specifies CAWSGPQGNSPLHF. The rearrangement uses TRBV30 and TRBJ1-6; possibly TRBD1 for D (5 bases). Per the germline V gene, CDR1 is GTSNPN and CDR2 is SVGIG (reference sequence). CDR3 length equals 14 residues. V lost 1 base and J lost 7, with 11 bases in between.

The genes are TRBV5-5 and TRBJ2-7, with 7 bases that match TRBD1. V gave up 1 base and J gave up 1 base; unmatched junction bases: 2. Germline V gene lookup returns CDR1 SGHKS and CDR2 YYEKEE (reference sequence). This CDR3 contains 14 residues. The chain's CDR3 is CASSLTGQSYEQYF. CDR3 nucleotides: TGTGCCAGCAGCTTGACGGGACAGTCCTACGAGCAGTACTTC.